What follows are 8 T cell receptor beta chains derived from one specimen sequenced in a study of T cell responses to AZD1222 COVID-19 vaccine. The method was immunoSEQ multiplex PCR; TCRdb's version includes in-frame clones alone and lacks a portion of them. The sample lists approximately 160,000 clones; approximately 90% were seen once. This specimen was peripheral blood, taken on day 0 of AZD1222 vaccination. The receptors were sampled from an adult in good health.

The chain recombines TRBV11-3 with TRBJ1-1; the D gene is possibly TRBD1 (6 bases). Germline V gene lookup returns CDR1 SGHNT and CDR2 YENEEA. Trimming took 5 bases from V and 4 from J, leaving 17 bases between them. The CDR3 runs 15 residues. CDR3 in amino acids: CASSPRGRLSTEAFF. Here the CDR3 DNA reads TGTGCCAGCAGCCCTCGGGGGCGGCTGAGCACTGAAGCTTTCTTT. Filled out from reference TRBV11-3 and TRBJ1-1, the complete variable domain reads EAGVVQSPRYKIIEKKQPVAFWCNPISGHNTLYWYLQNLGQGPELLIRYENEEAVDDSQLPKDRFSAERLKGVDSTLKIQPAELGDSAVYLCASSPRGRLSTEAFFGQGTRLTVV.

This sequence joins TRBV12-3 or TRBV12-4 and TRBJ1-4; D unclear. The CDR3 spans 13 residues. Between the trimmed V and J ends, which lost 5 bases and 5 bases, there was a span of 9 bases. The CDR3 nucleotides are TGTGCCAGCAGTCGTGACACGAATGAAAAACTGTTTTTT. Its translation is CASSRDTNEKLFF.

The gene calls are TRBV6-5 and TRBJ1-1; the D is unclear. Germline CDR1 is MNHEY and CDR2 is SVGAGI. The CDR3 loop spans 13 amino acids. Deletions cut 2 bases from V and 8 bases from J, with 12 bases between. The CDR3 DNA is TGTGCCAGCAGTTACCGTACTCCGGCGGAAGCTTTCTTT. Translated: CASSYRTPAEAFF.

The gene calls are TRBV11-3 and TRBJ2-3, with 7 bases matching TRBD2. Germline CDR1 is SGHNT and CDR2 is YENEEA. The CDR3 length is 16 residues. V lost 5 bases, J lost 1 base, and 9 bases stayed unmatched. The CDR3 DNA is TGTGCCAGCAGCCTCCGGGAGGCCTGGGGCACAGATACGCAGTATTTT. Protein product: CASSLREAWGTDTQYF.

This clone was picked up a small number of times. The same CDR3 is also encoded by other DNA sequences in this sample. V is TRBV7-2 and J is TRBJ1-6; D unresolved. From germline, CDR1 is SGHTA and CDR2 FQGNSA. Trimming pared 1 base from V and 7 bases from J, leaving 5 bases between. The CDR3 loop spans 13 amino acids. CDR3 sequence reads: CASSLVRNSPLHF. CDR3 nucleotides: TGTGCCAGCAGCTTAGTGAGAAATTCACCCCTCCACTTT.

CDR3 sequence: CASSSGTYNEQFF. CDR3 nucleotide sequence: TGTGCCAGCAGCTCCGGGACCTACAATGAGCAGTTCTTC. This sequence joins TRBV7-4 and TRBJ2-1; D possibly corresponds to TRBD2 (5 bases). V dropped 4 bases and J dropped 2 bases, with 6 bases sitting between them. The CDR3 is made up of 13 amino acids. Per germline, CDR1 SGHVT and CDR2 SQSDAQ.

The chain combines TRBV28 with TRBJ1-2, with 7 bases lining up with TRBD1. This CDR3 region has 14 residues. CDR1 and CDR2 (germline): MDHEN, SYDVKM. The J segment lost 5 bases and the V segment lost 2 bases, leaving 5 bases of the junction unmatched. The CDR3 DNA reads as TGTGCCAGCAGTTTAGGAGGGGGCAATTATGGCTACACCTTC. This codes for CASSLGGGNYGYTF.

This clone was detected a few times. The V call is TRBV5-4, the J call TRBJ2-4; tentative D call: TRBD1 (5 bases). CDR3 length: 17 residues. Germline values: CDR1 SGHNT, CDR2 YYREEE (reference sequence). V was cut by 0 bases and J by 6 bases, with 19 bases left in between. This CDR3 reads CASSLVTRTTPGNIQYF. The CDR3 DNA is TGTGCCAGCAGCTTGGTGACGAGGACAACTCCGGGAAACATTCAGTACTTC.